This TCR beta chain was recovered during a study of blood T cell repertoires in COVID-19. Study background: Samples of COVID-19 (acute and convalescent) were obtained from the United States, Italy and Spain.

Losses at the gene ends were 4 bases for V and 5 bases for J; bases not matched to a gene: 1. Germline CDR1 and CDR2: SGDLS and YYNGEE. The CDR3 consists of 14 residues. Clones were sequenced by immunoSEQ multiplex PCR, and TCRdb holds only the in-frame ones, with some missing. Of tens of thousands of clones listed, 60% to 80% are singletons. The material sequenced was peripheral blood. V usage is TRBV9 and J usage is TRBJ2-1; 12 positions match TRBD2. The clonotype originates from a man between 65 and 85 years old with COVID-19, enrolled during active disease. The CDR3 region has the DNA TGTGCCAGCAGCTCTAGCGGGGGGGACAATGAGCAGTTCTTC. It encodes CASSSSGGDNEQFF. Full variable domain (missing parts from reference TRBV9 and TRBJ2-1): DSGVTQTPKHLITATGQRVTLRCSPRSGDLSVYWYQQSLDQGLQFLIQYYNGEERAKGNILERFSAQQFPDLHSELNLSSLELGDSALYFCASSSSGGDNEQFFGPGTRLTVL.